Below are 8 T cell receptor beta chains sequenced from a single sample in a study of T cell repertoires in ileal Crohn's disease (dated by TCRdb to about 2019). This specimen's time point label, per the study, means: neoterminal ileum biopsy at postoperative endoscopy, about 6 months after surgery. Receptor amplification or capture employed the immunoSEQ multiplex PCR assay. In TCRdb, the immuneACCESS table is reduced to in-frame sequences with V and J assigned. These tables do not hold every clone; where another copy was compared, an unresolved V gene accounts for under half, and the others remain unexplained. This sample has some 10,000 clones in its table, and around 80% of those were observed once. Roughly a sixth of the sample belongs to the ten largest clones. Material for sequencing was ileal tissue. These receptors all stem from an adult with Crohn's disease.

The chain couples TRBV28 to TRBJ2-3, with D hard to call. Per the germline V gene, CDR1 is MDHEN and CDR2 is SYDVKM. This CDR3 region has 13 residues. Trimming pared 3 bases from V and 2 bases from J, leaving 6 bases between. The CDR3 is CASSLGLTDTQYF. The CDR3 nucleotides are TGTGCCAGCAGTTTGGGCCTCACAGATACGCAGTATTTT.

The chain recombines TRBV19 with TRBJ2-3; 12 bases are shared with TRBD1. The germline V gene has CDR1 LNHDA and CDR2 SQIVND (reference sequence). This CDR3 is built from 16 residues. The J segment lost 8 bases and the V segment lost 1 base, leaving 7 bases of the junction unmatched. The CDR3 spells CASSIAQGTGGSTQYF. For the CDR3, the DNA is TGTGCCAGTAGTATAGCCCAAGGGACAGGGGGCAGTACGCAGTATTTT.

The rearrangement uses TRBV19 and TRBJ2-7, with TRBD2 identical over 7 bases. V shed 4 bases and J 3 bases; nucleotides not matched to a gene: 3. The CDR3 is 13 amino acids. CDR1 is LNHDA and CDR2 is SQIVND in the germline V gene (reference sequence). The DNA of the CDR3 is TGTGCCAGTAGTAGACGGGGGGACTACGAGCAGTACTTC. Translation: CASSRRGDYEQYF.

This clone has just one count. The J gene is TRBJ1-2, the V gene TRBV5-1; D may be TRBD1 (6 bases). Trimming took 1 base from V and 8 from J, leaving 24 bases between them. The CDR3 spans 17 residues. Germline V lookup: CDR1 SGHRS, CDR2 YFSETQ. The CDR3, as DNA: TGCGCCAGCAGCTTGACATCTCCAGGGGCCACTTTAGGCGGCTACACCTTC. Protein sequence: CASSLTSPGATLGGYTF.

CDR3 amino acids: CASSWFSGRGNNEQFF. Written as DNA, the CDR3 is TGTGCCAGCAGTTGGTTTAGCGGGAGAGGAAACAATGAGCAGTTCTTC. The chain has TRBV27 and TRBJ2-1; 9 bases are shared with TRBD2. With V trimmed by 4 bases and J by 5 bases, 9 bases remained unmatched. Per the germline V gene, CDR1 is MNHEY and CDR2 is SMNVEV (reference sequence). The CDR3 loop spans 16 amino acids.

The rearrangement links TRBV5-1 to TRBJ2-7; maybe TRBD2 (5 bases). Germline-derived CDR1 and CDR2 are SGHRS and YFSETQ. V lost 4 bases to trimming and J lost 6 bases, with 20 bases between them. CDR3 length equals 15 residues. Here the CDR3 DNA reads TGCGCCAGCAGCCCGGCAATCGCACTCCGGGGCGAGCAGTACTTC. Its translation: CASSPAIALRGEQYF.

The V gene is TRBV30, the J gene TRBJ2-7; 10 bases align to TRBD1. Trimming cost V 8 bases and J 5 bases; bases outside gene matches: 6. The CDR3 has 12 residues. Looked up from germline, CDR1 is GTSNPN and CDR2 is SVGIG (reference sequence). The CDR3 protein is CAGGQGYHEQYF. The CDR3 DNA is TGTGCCGGGGGACAGGGGTACCACGAGCAGTACTTC.

The chain joins TRBV28 to TRBJ2-1; 8 bases are shared with TRBD2. The J segment lost 6 bases and the V segment lost 5 bases, leaving 18 bases of the junction unmatched. CDR1 is MDHEN, CDR2 SYDVKM, per germline. The CDR3 length is 18 residues. The CDR3 DNA reads as TGTGCCAGCAGTCGAAACGGGAGGACCGGGGGGGCCGCCAATGAGCAGTTCTTC. It yields the protein CASSRNGRTGGAANEQFF.